The clone carrying this T cell receptor beta chain was recorded many times. The antigen is not known. The record originates from a study of Graves' ophthalmopathy and Graves' hyperthyroidism. Whole-study results and caveats: With approximately 90% sensitivity and less than 83% specificity, a 13-signature model separated ophthalmopathy from stable hyperthyroidism.

In this cohort, patients with other autoimmune diseases, uncontrolled infections, pregnancy or lactation were excluded. The evidence that diagnosis relied on was clinical symptoms, serum thyroxine, TRAb, thyroid ultrasound and orbital computed tomography. The PBMCs had their origin in around 10 ml of fresh peripheral blood. Using RNA transcripts, the TCR beta CDR3 regions were amplified. HTBI primers served in a first-round RT-PCR, which a second-round multiplex PCR followed. MiXCR was run by TCRdb on the multiplex PCR reads, yielding one entry per CDR3 protein. The sample carries hundreds of thousands of distinct CDR3 sequences, roughly 20% recorded once. This CDR3 region has 14 residues. CDR1 and CDR2 from the germline V gene are SNHLY and FYNNEI. Trimming removed 4 bases at V and 5 bases at J, with 14 bases between.

This clonotype was sampled from a woman aged 18-29 years with stable Graves' hyperthyroidism. Some clones in this sample may be carry-over from other donors' samples. The sequencing input was peripheral blood. The rearrangement links TRBV2 to TRBJ2-5; unclear D gene. CDR3 loop: CASSAGEIGETQYF. CDR3 nucleotides: TGTGCCAGCAGTGCCGGAGAAATCGGGGAGACCCAGTACTTC.